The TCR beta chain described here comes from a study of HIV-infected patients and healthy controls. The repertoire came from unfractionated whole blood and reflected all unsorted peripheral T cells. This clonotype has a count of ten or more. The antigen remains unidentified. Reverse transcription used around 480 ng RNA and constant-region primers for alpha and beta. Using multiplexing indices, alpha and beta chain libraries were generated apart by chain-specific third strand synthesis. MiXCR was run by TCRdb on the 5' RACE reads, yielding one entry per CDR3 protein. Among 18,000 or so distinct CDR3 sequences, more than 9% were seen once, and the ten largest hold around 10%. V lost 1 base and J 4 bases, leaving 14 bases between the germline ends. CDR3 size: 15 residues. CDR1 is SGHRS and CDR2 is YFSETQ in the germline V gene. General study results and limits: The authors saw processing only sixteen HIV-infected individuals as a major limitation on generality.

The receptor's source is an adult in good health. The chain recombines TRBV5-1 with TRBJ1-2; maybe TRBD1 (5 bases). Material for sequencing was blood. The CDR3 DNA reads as TGCGCCAGCAGCTTGTCGGACACCCGACCCTATGGCTACACCTTC. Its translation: CASSLSDTRPYGYTF.